The sequence of this TCR beta chain was determined in a study of OX40 agonist ivuxolimab in advanced cancers. Study results and limitations: Certain nonresponders additionally had low normalized T-cell clonal expansion. There was clonal expansion of CD4+ and CD8+ blood T cells by week 6 at 0.1 to 3.0 mg/kg.

For this clone: Its antigen remains unidentified.

Sequenced by immunoSEQ multiplex PCR; TCRdb stores in-frame clones only, minus some. The table includes some 140,000 clones, under 95% detected once. Germline V gene data show CDR1 as SGHVS and CDR2 as FQNEAQ. Trimming removed 1 base from V and 4 bases from J, with 4 bases in between. The CDR3 loop spans 12 amino acids. The chain joins TRBV7-8 to TRBJ1-2; no clear D gene. Sample: CD4+ or CD8+ T cells sorted from blood, taken in a trial of the OX40 agonist ivuxolimab. This TCR was recovered from an adult with an advanced solid tumor such as melanoma, head and neck, liver or kidney cancer. CDR3 sequence (DNA): TGTGCCAGCAGCTTAGACGTCTATGGCTACACCTTC. It translates to CASSLDVYGYTF. Supplemented by reference TRBV7-8 and TRBJ1-2, the full variable domain reads GAGVSQSPRYKVAKRGQDVALRCDPISGHVSLFWYQQALGQGPEFLTYFQNEAQLDKSGLPSDRFFAERPEGSVSTLKIQRTQQEDSAVYLCASSLDVYGYTFGSGTRLTVV.